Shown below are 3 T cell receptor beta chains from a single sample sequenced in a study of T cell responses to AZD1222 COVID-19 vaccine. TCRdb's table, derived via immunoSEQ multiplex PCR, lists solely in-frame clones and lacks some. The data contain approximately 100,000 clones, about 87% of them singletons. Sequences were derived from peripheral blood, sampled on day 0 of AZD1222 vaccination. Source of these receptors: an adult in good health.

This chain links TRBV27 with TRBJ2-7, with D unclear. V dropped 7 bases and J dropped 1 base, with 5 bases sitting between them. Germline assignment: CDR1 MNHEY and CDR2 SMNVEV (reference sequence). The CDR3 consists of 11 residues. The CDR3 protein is CASTLSYEQYF. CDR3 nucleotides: TGTGCCAGCACCCTTTCCTACGAGCAGTACTTC.

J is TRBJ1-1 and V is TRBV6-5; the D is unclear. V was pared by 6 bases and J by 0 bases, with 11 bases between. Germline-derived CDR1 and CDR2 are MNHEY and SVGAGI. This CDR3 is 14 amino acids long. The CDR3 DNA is TGTGCCAGCAGCCCAGGACGGATGAACACTGAAGCTTTCTTT. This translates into CASSPGRMNTEAFF.

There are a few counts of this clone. CDR3 loop: CASSPDNLPAFF. CDR3 coding DNA: TGTGCCAGCAGCCCCGACAATCTGCCTGCTTTCTTT. This chain joins TRBV7-9 and TRBJ1-1; D is ambiguous. The germline CDR1 and CDR2 sequences are SEHNR and FQNEAQ (reference sequence). The CDR3 spans 12 residues. The V gene lost 5 bases and the J gene lost 11 bases, with 15 bases spanning the gap.